This entry lists 17 T cell receptor beta chains sequenced from one sample in a study of blood T cell repertoires in COVID-19. Only in-frame clones appear in the TCRdb table, and some are missing; sequencing was by immunoSEQ multiplex PCR. The sample gives roughly 220,000 clones, roughly four fifths of which show up once; roughly 3% is in the top ten. The specimen was peripheral blood. The receptor set was obtained from a woman under 40 who had recovered from COVID-19.

This clone was detected only a few times. The chain links TRBV6-5 to TRBJ2-7; 7 bases are shared with TRBD1. V trimming: 2 bases; J trimming: 6 bases; junction bases outside the gene matches: 4. The V gene's germline CDR1 is MNHEY and CDR2 SVGAGI. The CDR3 has 13 residues. The CDR3 nucleotides read TGTGCCAGCAGTTACAAGACAGGGAGCGAGCAGTACTTC. Translated, it gives CASSYKTGSEQYF.

The CDR3 nucleotides are TGCAGCGTCCCGAGACCAGCAGGGGCAGATACGCAGTATTTT. Its protein is CSVPRPAGADTQYF. The chain couples TRBV29-1 to TRBJ2-3; D possibly corresponds to TRBD1 (6 bases). This CDR3 contains 14 residues. V was shortened by 6 bases and J by 4 bases, with 17 bases between the two germline ends. From germline, CDR1 is SQVTM and CDR2 ANQGSEA.

The chain recombines TRBV6-1 with TRBJ1-4, with TRBD1 matching over 8 bases. J lost 7 bases, V lost 3 bases, and 7 bases had no gene match. There are 15 residues in the CDR3. Germline V gives CDR1 MNHNS, CDR2 SASEGT. CDR3 nucleotide sequence: TGTGCCAGCAGTGATCGGACAGGGAGGTCTGAAAAACTGTTTTTT. Translated: CASSDRTGRSEKLFF.

CDR3 loop: CAIRAVSSPTEAFF. The CDR3, as DNA: TGTGCCATCAGGGCGGTCTCTTCCCCCACTGAAGCTTTCTTT. The rearrangement uses TRBV10-3 and TRBJ1-1; D gene ambiguous. The CDR3 is made up of 14 amino acids. Germline V gives CDR1 ENHRY, CDR2 SYGVKD. V lost 6 bases and J lost 4, with 15 bases in between.

The rearrangement links TRBV5-6 to TRBJ2-7, with TRBD1 identical over 7 bases. Unmatched junction bases numbered 6, after V lost 0 bases and J lost 0 bases. This CDR3 is 16 amino acids long. Germline V gene sequence: CDR1 SGHDT, CDR2 YYEEEE. The CDR3 coding sequence is TGTGCCAGCAGCTTGGGTGGGGCAGGGGGCTCCTACGAGCAGTACTTC. This encodes CASSLGGAGGSYEQYF.

This clone appeared once. V and J are TRBV5-1 and TRBJ1-2, with D unresolved. There are 14 residues in the CDR3. V was shortened by 1 base and J by 4 bases, with 11 bases between the two germline ends. Germline V gene data show CDR1 as SGHRS and CDR2 as YFSETQ. The CDR3 spells CASSLTGSGYGYTF. For the CDR3, the DNA is TGCGCCAGCAGCTTGACGGGATCAGGCTATGGCTACACCTTC.

This clone was seen only once. The J gene is TRBJ2-1, the V gene TRBV3-1 (or the pseudogene TRBV3-2); 10 positions agree with TRBD2. The V gene end was trimmed by 4 bases and the J gene end by 4 bases; junction bases not matched to a gene: 10. CDR3 length: 17 amino acids. CDR1 and CDR2 (germline): LGHDT, YNNKEL (reference sequence). The CDR3 DNA sequence: TGTGCCAGCAGCCCTCTAGCGGGAGTGGGAAGGTACAATGAGCAGTTCTTC. It yields the protein CASSPLAGVGRYNEQFF.

The chain joins TRBV5-1 to TRBJ2-2, with 7 bases identical to TRBD1. After removal of 4 bases from V and 4 bases from J, the junction contained 7 bases not matched to a gene. This CDR3 comprises 15 residues. Per germline, CDR1 SGHRS and CDR2 YFSETQ. DNA for the CDR3: TGCGCCAGCAGCCCCGGGCAGGGGGTCACCGGGGAGCTGTTTTTT. Translation gives CASSPGQGVTGELFF.

This clone is a singleton in its sample. This clone may be a read error of a much larger clone one base away. J is TRBJ2-7 and V is TRBV27; D ambiguous. Trimming left V 5 bases short and J 1 base short, with 3 bases between. Germline loops: CDR1 MNHEY, CDR2 SMNVEV (reference sequence). This CDR3 is 11 amino acids long. In DNA form, the CDR3 reads TGTGCCAGCAGTCCTTCCTACGAGCAGTACTTC. Residues: CASSPSYEQYF.

This chain connects TRBV30 to TRBJ2-2, with D uncertain. Trimming took 2 bases from V and 5 from J, leaving 3 bases between them. Germline loops: CDR1 GTSNPN, CDR2 SVGIG (reference sequence). The CDR3 is made up of 11 amino acids. CDR3 DNA sequence: TGTGCCTGGAGTCCTACCGGGGAGCTGTTTTTT. This gives the protein CAWSPTGELFF.

This clone was detected only a few times. The gene calls are TRBV19 and TRBJ1-5, with TRBD1 matching 9 bases. The CDR3 sequence is 16 residues long. J was trimmed by 5 bases and V by 3 bases; bases with no gene match: 8. Germline loops: CDR1 LNHDA, CDR2 SQIVND (reference sequence). The CDR3: CASSIVGTGPYQPQHF. In DNA, the CDR3 is TGTGCCAGTAGTATTGTGGGGACAGGGCCCTATCAGCCCCAGCATTTT.

V gene TRBV7-2 combines with J gene TRBJ1-5, with TRBD1 identical over 8 bases. Germline lookup yields CDR1 SGHTA and CDR2 FQGNSA. Trimming took 3 bases from V and 1 from J; bases not matched to a gene: 2. CDR3 size: 15 residues. The CDR3 loop reads CASSLTGESNQPQHF. In DNA form, the CDR3 reads TGTGCCAGCAGCTTGACAGGGGAGAGCAATCAGCCCCAGCATTTT.

The chain carries TRBV5-4 and TRBJ1-6; D may be TRBD1 (5 bases). The CDR3 runs 14 residues. CDR1 and CDR2 (germline): SGHNT, YYREEE (reference sequence). The V end lost 1 base, the J end lost 6 bases, and 8 bases lay between the germline ends. The CDR3 protein is CASSLQGFNSPLHF. The DNA for the CDR3 is TGTGCCAGCAGCTTGCAGGGTTTTAATTCACCCCTCCACTTT.

The V and J genes are TRBV10-1 and TRBJ1-2; 7 nucleotides align to TRBD1. Germline CDR1 is WNHNN and CDR2 is SYGVQD (reference sequence). This CDR3 spans 17 amino acids. Trimming removed 6 bases from V and 8 bases from J; junction bases left unmatched: 21. The CDR3: CASRYRGPMARVGGYTF. In DNA, the CDR3 is TGCGCCAGCAGGTACAGGGGCCCCATGGCTCGGGTGGGGGGCTACACCTTC.

This clone was picked up one time. This sequence joins TRBV10-3 and TRBJ2-5; 9 bases agree with TRBD1. J was trimmed by 0 bases and V by 0 bases; bases with no gene match: 23. The CDR3 consists of 23 residues. Germline CDR1 reads ENHRY; CDR2 reads SYGVKD. For the CDR3, the DNA is TGTGCCATCAGTGAGTCGTCCCTACTATCCGGGACAGGGCCCGATCGACACCAAGAGACCCAGTACTTC. Translated, it gives CAISESSLLSGTGPDRHQETQYF.

The V gene is TRBV30, the J gene TRBJ2-2; TRBD1 matches at 8 bases. This CDR3 is built from 16 residues. V lost 3 bases and J lost 1; bases outside the gene matches: 7. Germline CDR1 is GTSNPN and CDR2 is SVGIG (reference sequence). The CDR3 DNA sequence: TGTGCCTGGAGGGGGGCGGACAGGGTGAACACCGGGGAGCTGTTTTTT. Amino acids: CAWRGADRVNTGELFF.

The rearrangement uses TRBV5-1 and TRBJ1-2; D not certain. Trimming removed 0 bases from V and 4 bases from J, with 13 bases in between. Germline CDR1 is SGHRS and CDR2 is YFSETQ. CDR3 length equals 15 residues. DNA of the CDR3: TGCGCCAGCAGCTTGGACGGCGGGAGAACCTATGGCTACACCTTC. Residues: CASSLDGGRTYGYTF. The entire variable domain, with the rest obtained from reference TRBV5-1 and TRBJ1-2, is as follows: KAGVTQTPRYLIKTRGQQVTLSCSPISGHRSVSWYQQTPGQGLQFLFEYFSETQRNKGNFPGRFSGRQFSNSRSEMNVSTLELGDSALYLCASSLDGGRTYGYTFGSGTRLTVV.